These 23 T cell receptor beta chains were all obtained from the same sample, sequenced in a study of shared clonotypes between healthy human individuals. TCRdb's copy holds only in-frame clones and misses some; the assay was immunoSEQ multiplex PCR. This table holds approximately 1.1 million clones, around three quarters found once. Source material: memory CD4+ T cells from PBMCs. Subset given: CD45RA-negative fraction. The source of these receptors is a man between 18 and 35 years old in good health. Some clones in this sample may be carry-over from other donors' samples.

The J gene is TRBJ1-2, the V gene TRBV6-1; 7 positions agree with TRBD1. V shed 6 bases and J 3 bases; nucleotides not matched to a gene: 1. CDR3 length: 12 residues. From germline, CDR1 is MNHNS and CDR2 SASEGT. In nucleotides, the CDR3 is TGTGCCAGCAGCCAGGGGGACTATGGCTACACCTTC. Amino acid sequence: CASSQGDYGYTF.

The rearrangement uses TRBV5-1 and TRBJ2-5; 7 nucleotides align to TRBD2. The CDR3 totals 14 residues. Germline V gives CDR1 SGHRS, CDR2 YFSETQ. Trimming removed 2 bases from V and 3 bases from J; junction bases left unmatched: 4. The CDR3 sequence: CASSFTTSKETQYF. The CDR3 DNA reads TGCGCCAGCAGCTTTACGACTAGCAAAGAGACCCAGTACTTC. Combining the CDR3 with reference TRBV5-1 and TRBJ2-5 gives the whole variable domain KAGVTQTPRYLIKTRGQQVTLSCSPISGHRSVSWYQQTPGQGLQFLFEYFSETQRNKGNFPGRFSGRQFSNSRSEMNVSTLELGDSALYLCASSFTTSKETQYFGPGTRLLVL.

The genes are TRBV19 and TRBJ1-5; 8 bases line up with TRBD1. This CDR3 has 14 amino acids. Per germline, CDR1 LNHDA and CDR2 SQIVND (reference sequence). V lost 9 bases, J lost 7 bases, and 11 bases stayed unmatched. CDR3 nucleotides: TGTGCCAGCCGCCTGGCAGGGGGCGGGCAGCCCCAGCATTTT. Its protein product is CASRLAGGGQPQHF.

This clone was picked up one time. The genes are TRBV12-5 and TRBJ2-1; the D gene is possibly TRBD2 (6 bases). Trimming took off 2 bases at V and 3 bases at J, with 14 bases between the two ends. The CDR3 consists of 16 residues. Per germline, CDR1 LGHNT and CDR2 FRNRAP. This chain's CDR3 is CASGLSAGRGYNEQFF. The CDR3 region has the DNA TGTGCTAGTGGTTTGAGTGCGGGGAGAGGCTACAATGAGCAGTTCTTC.

This clone was counted between two and nine times. This chain joins TRBV23-1 and TRBJ2-2; D is perhaps TRBD1 or TRBD2 (5 bases each). TRBV23-1 is placed among ORFs of uncertain function. There are 17 residues in the CDR3. The V end was cut by 4 bases, the J end by 0 bases, with 15 bases between. CDR3 region: CASSLKRDGSNTGELFF. The CDR3 DNA reads as TGCGCCAGCAGTCTAAAAAGGGACGGATCGAACACCGGGGAGCTGTTTTTT.

The chain combines TRBV6-1 with TRBJ2-2; 11 bases are shared with TRBD1. With 6 bases clipped from V and 8 bases from J, the junction kept 8 bases outside the gene matches. In germline, CDR1 is MNHNS, CDR2 SASEGT. The CDR3 sequence is 15 residues long. CDR3 nucleotide sequence: TGTGCCAGCAGGATTACGGGACAGGGGGTTGGGGAGCTGTTTTTT. It is translated as CASRITGQGVGELFF.

This chain joins TRBV12-5 and TRBJ2-2; TRBD1 aligns across 7 bases. After removal of 2 bases from V and 1 base from J, the junction contained 10 bases not matched to a gene. There are 18 residues in the CDR3. Germline values: CDR1 LGHNT, CDR2 FRNRAP. CDR3 nucleotide sequence: TGTGCTAGTGGTTTGTTCCCCGGGAACAGGGGGAACACCGGGGAGCTGTTTTTT. Translation gives CASGLFPGNRGNTGELFF.

The chain employs TRBV15 and TRBJ1-1; D is undetermined. The germline V gene encodes CDR1 LNHNV and CDR2 YYDKDF (reference sequence). The CDR3 is 14 amino acids. V was cut by 0 bases and J by 5 bases, with 10 bases left in between. The CDR3 region is CATSRDRGRTEAFF. The CDR3 DNA follows: TGTGCCACCAGCAGAGATCGGGGAAGGACTGAAGCTTTCTTT.

This sequence joins TRBV4-1 and TRBJ2-2; no clear D. CDR1 is MGHRA and CDR2 is YSYEKL in the germline V gene. The length of the CDR3 is 18 residues. Trimming took 1 base from V and 0 from J, leaving 15 bases between them. CDR3 region: CASSQGPFGPTNTGELFF. CDR3 nucleotide sequence: TGCGCCAGCAGCCAAGGTCCTTTTGGACCTACGAACACCGGGGAGCTGTTTTTT.

The rearrangement uses TRBV5-6 and TRBJ2-1; D unclear. Germline V gene data show CDR1 as SGHDT and CDR2 as YYEEEE. Trimming removed 3 bases from V and 6 bases from J, with 10 bases in between. This CDR3 has 13 amino acids. CDR3 amino acids: CASSSGRSNEQFF. The CDR3 DNA sequence: TGTGCCAGCAGCTCCGGCAGGTCCAATGAGCAGTTCTTC.

The chain recombines TRBV12-5 with TRBJ2-3; TRBD2 matches 10 bases. Germline values: CDR1 LGHNT, CDR2 FRNRAP. J lost 1 base, V lost 6 bases, and 4 bases had no gene match. The CDR3 has 15 residues. CDR3 amino acids: CASGLGLAGTDTQYF. CDR3 nucleotides: TGTGCTAGTGGACTCGGACTAGCGGGCACAGATACGCAGTATTTT. Full variable domain (rest looked up from reference TRBV12-5 and TRBJ2-3): DARVTQTPRHKVTEMGQEVTMRCQPILGHNTVFWYRQTMMQGLELLAYFRNRAPLDDSGMPKDRFSAEMPDATLATLKIQPSEPRDSAVYFCASGLGLAGTDTQYFGPGTRLTVL.

The rearrangement uses TRBV6-5 and TRBJ2-5; D gene ambiguous. V was shortened by 0 bases and J by 9 bases, with 11 bases between the two germline ends. CDR1 MNHEY and CDR2 SVGAGI come from the germline V gene. This CDR3 is 13 amino acids long. CDR3 sequence (DNA): TGTGCCAGCAGTTACTCCACCAGGTCTGCCCAGTACTTC. Translating it yields CASSYSTRSAQYF.

The V call is TRBV27, the J call TRBJ2-5; D might be TRBD1 (6 bases). The V and J ends lost 1 base and 5 bases respectively, with 17 bases between them. The CDR3 runs 16 residues. The germline V gene has CDR1 MNHEY and CDR2 SMNVEV (reference sequence). The DNA of the CDR3 is TGTGCCAGCAGTTTATTGACCAGGGGTACCAGGGAGACCCAGTACTTC. As protein: CASSLLTRGTRETQYF.

V and J are TRBV7-2 and TRBJ2-4, with D unresolved. V dropped 5 bases and J dropped 2 bases, with 1 base sitting between them. The length of the CDR3 is 11 residues. Germline CDR1 is SGHTA and CDR2 is FQGNSA. The CDR3 is CASSPKNIQYF. As DNA, the CDR3 is TGTGCCAGCAGCCCCAAAAACATTCAGTACTTC.

This chain joins TRBV2 and TRBJ2-5; 7 positions match TRBD2. V lost 6 bases to trimming and J lost 2 bases; unmatched junction nucleotides: 3. Germline V CDR1 and CDR2: SNHLY, FYNNEI. The CDR3 is 13 residues long. In DNA form, the CDR3 reads TGTGCCAGCAGGACGGGGGGACAAGAGACCCAGTACTTC. This sequence encodes CASRTGGQETQYF. The full variable domain, completed using reference TRBV2 and TRBJ2-5, is EPEVTQTPSHQVTQMGQEVILRCVPISNHLYFYWYRQILGQKVEFLVSFYNNEISEKSEIFDDQFSVERPDGSNFTLKIRSTKLEDSAMYFCASRTGGQETQYFGPGTRLLVL.

The chain is built from TRBV28 and TRBJ2-1; a possible D gene is TRBD2 (5 bases). The CDR3 sequence is 13 residues long. In germline, CDR1 is MDHEN, CDR2 SYDVKM. Trimming stripped 6 bases from V and 8 bases from J, with 14 bases between. The CDR3 region is CASRGGGWDEQFF. CDR3 in DNA: TGTGCCAGCAGAGGAGGCGGGTGGGATGAGCAGTTCTTC.

In this sample, this clone turned up once. This CDR3 is also generated by other DNA sequences in the sample. This chain connects TRBV5-1 to TRBJ2-2; possible D gene TRBD2, 5 bases. The CDR3 is 15 amino acids. Germline CDR1 and CDR2: SGHRS and YFSETQ. V was shortened by 0 bases and J by 1 base, with 7 bases between the two germline ends. The chain's CDR3 is CASSLDRGNTGELFF. CDR3 DNA: TGCGCCAGCAGCTTGGATCGGGGGAACACCGGGGAGCTGTTTTTT. The full variable domain, its missing parts supplied by reference TRBV5-1 and TRBJ2-2, is KAGVTQTPRYLIKTRGQQVTLSCSPISGHRSVSWYQQTPGQGLQFLFEYFSETQRNKGNFPGRFSGRQFSNSRSEMNVSTLELGDSALYLCASSLDRGNTGELFFGEGSRLTVL.

The chain couples TRBV5-1 to TRBJ1-2, with a possible D match to TRBD1 (5 bases). Germline CDR1 SGHRS, CDR2 YFSETQ. This CDR3 is 12 amino acids long. The V and J ends lost 4 bases and 7 bases respectively, with 11 bases between them. For the CDR3, the DNA is TGCGCCAGCAGCCCCGACAGATCTGGCTACACCTTC. It is translated as CASSPDRSGYTF.

In the case of this clone: A much larger clone differs from this one at a single base, so this may be a read error. This sequence joins TRBV9 and TRBJ2-2; D uncertain. Germline CDR1 is SGDLS and CDR2 is YYNGEE. The germline V and J ends were trimmed by 4 bases and 4 bases, with 5 bases remaining between them. The CDR3 length is 12 residues. The CDR3 region is CASSFSTGELFF. The CDR3 nucleotides are TGTGCCAGCAGCTTTTCCACCGGGGAGCTGTTTTTT.

The CDR3 reads CASSFRTGTGSYEQYF. Here the CDR3 DNA reads TGTGCCAGCAGCTTTAGAACCGGGACGGGCTCCTACGAGCAGTACTTC. The chain couples TRBV11-2 to TRBJ2-7; D is possibly TRBD1 or TRBD2 (5 bases each). V was cut by 3 bases and J by 0 bases, with 15 bases left in between. The CDR3 runs to 16 residues. CDR1 is SGHAT and CDR2 is FQNNGV in the germline V gene.

The V gene is TRBV5-8, the J gene TRBJ1-1; possible D gene TRBD1, 5 bases. The germline V gene encodes CDR1 SGHTS and CDR2 YDEGEE. Trimming removed 3 bases at V and 3 bases at J, with 12 bases between. The CDR3 extends over 14 amino acids. CDR3 protein: CASSSGGGDTEAFF. In nucleotides, the CDR3 is TGTGCCAGCAGCTCGGGTGGGGGAGACACTGAAGCTTTCTTT.

This chain uses TRBV5-3 with TRBJ2-7; 7 nucleotides line up with TRBD2. TRBV5-3 is identified as an open reading frame with a role that is uncertain. The V segment lost 0 bases and the J segment 0 bases; nucleotides outside the gene matches: 9. This CDR3 has 17 amino acids. The CDR3 region has the DNA TGTGCCAGAAGCTTGGCGAACCTAGCGGCCCACTCCTACGAGCAGTACTTC. Protein sequence: CARSLANLAAHSYEQYF.

The chain employs TRBV20-1 and TRBJ1-3; no definite D call. Germline values: CDR1 DFQATT, CDR2 SNEGSKA (reference sequence). Trimming stripped 5 bases from V and 8 bases from J, with 10 bases between. The CDR3 is 11 amino acids. The CDR3 loop is CSAERTDTIYF. CDR3 sequence (DNA): TGCAGTGCTGAACGGACTGACACCATATATTTT.